The 25 T cell receptor beta chains reported below all come from one sample, sequenced in a study of Ad26.COV2.S vaccination and SARS-CoV-2 variants. Measured with immunoSEQ multiplex PCR; TCRdb has only the in-frame clones, and not every one. This sample carries around 350,000 clones, about 91% of them seen once, and the ten largest clones take 3% to 5%. The sequenced sample was peripheral blood, obtained after recovery from COVID-19. The receptors derive from a human donor who had recovered from COVID-19.

This chain links TRBV29-1 with TRBJ2-7; D may be TRBD1 (8 bases). Trimming removed 3 bases from V and 1 base from J, with 13 bases in between. There are 14 residues in the CDR3. CDR1 and CDR2 from the germline V gene are SQVTM and ANQGSEA. The CDR3: CSVDTGGVSYEQYF. As DNA, the CDR3 is TGCAGCGTTGACACAGGGGGGGTTTCCTACGAGCAGTACTTC.

J is TRBJ1-1 and V is TRBV6-5, with D hard to call. This CDR3 comprises 14 residues. Per germline, CDR1 MNHEY and CDR2 SVGAGI. Trimming shortened V by 6 bases and J by 1 base, and 12 bases separated the two germline ends. CDR3 DNA: TGTGCCAGCAGCACGGTTTTACGGAACACTGAAGCTTTCTTT. Translating it yields CASSTVLRNTEAFF.

This rearrangement joins TRBV13 to TRBJ2-7; D unclear. The CDR3 is made up of 13 amino acids. Germline assignment: CDR1 PRHDT and CDR2 FYEKMQ (reference sequence). V lost 0 bases, J lost 1 base, and 4 bases lay in between. CDR3 nucleotide sequence: TGTGCCAGCAGCTTAGGTGGTTCCTACGAGCAGTACTTC. Its translation: CASSLGGSYEQYF.

CDR3 in DNA: TGTGCCAGCAGCTTAGCATTGGAATGGGGAAACTATGGCTACACCTTC. Its protein product is CASSLALEWGNYGYTF. The chain couples TRBV7-9 to TRBJ1-2, with D hard to call. The CDR3 spans 16 residues. V dropped 0 bases and J dropped 2 bases, with 13 bases sitting between them. CDR1 SEHNR and CDR2 FQNEAQ come from the germline V gene (reference sequence).

The chain has TRBV5-5 and TRBJ1-3; 8 bases line up with TRBD1. Germline loops: CDR1 SGHKS, CDR2 YYEKEE (reference sequence). Germline trimming cut 5 bases from V and 0 bases from J; bases unmatched to any gene: 4. CDR3 size: 15 residues. Here the CDR3 DNA reads TGTGCCAGCAGTGTTACAGGGGGCTCTGGAAACACCATATATTTT. This codes for CASSVTGGSGNTIYF.

The chain combines TRBV11-2 with TRBJ1-3; 11 nucleotides agree with TRBD1. V lost 1 base, J lost 4 bases, and 3 bases stayed unmatched. The CDR3 sequence is 16 residues long. Per germline, CDR1 SGHAT and CDR2 FQNNGV. This chain's CDR3 is CASSLVRTGGGNTIYF. CDR3 nucleotides: TGTGCCAGCAGCTTAGTTCGGACAGGGGGCGGAAACACCATATATTTT.

This sequence joins TRBV5-1 and TRBJ2-3, with D possibly called TRBD1 or TRBD2 (5 bases each). The germline V gene has CDR1 SGHRS and CDR2 YFSETQ. The V and J ends lost 2 bases and 1 base respectively, with 11 bases between them. The CDR3 consists of 15 residues. CDR3 residues: CASSFRRGGTDTQYF. The CDR3 DNA reads as TGCGCCAGCAGCTTTCGGAGAGGGGGCACAGATACGCAGTATTTT. The full variable domain, in which reference TRBV5-1 and TRBJ2-3 provide the parts outside the CDR3, is KAGVTQTPRYLIKTRGQQVTLSCSPISGHRSVSWYQQTPGQGLQFLFEYFSETQRNKGNFPGRFSGRQFSNSRSEMNVSTLELGDSALYLCASSFRRGGTDTQYFGPGTRLTVL.

This sequence joins TRBV9 and TRBJ2-7, with 7 bases lining up with TRBD1. After removal of 2 bases from V and 7 bases from J, the junction contained 18 bases not matched to a gene. There are 17 residues in the CDR3. CDR1 is SGDLS and CDR2 is YYNGEE in the germline V gene. CDR3: CASSVSGQRLRLTEQYF. Written as DNA, the CDR3 is TGTGCCAGCAGCGTGTCGGGACAGAGATTACGGCTTACAGAGCAGTACTTC.

This clone has a single count. The CDR3 sequence is CASSIVGGANQPQHF. In nucleotides, the CDR3 is TGTGCCAGTAGTATAGTTGGGGGCGCCAATCAGCCCCAGCATTTT. This chain connects TRBV19 to TRBJ1-5; the D gene is possibly TRBD1 (6 bases). This CDR3 comprises 15 residues. Germline V gives CDR1 LNHDA, CDR2 SQIVND (reference sequence). Trimming removed 1 base at V and 3 bases at J, with 10 bases between. Full variable domain (missing parts from reference TRBV19 and TRBJ1-5): DGGITQSPKYLFRKEGQNVTLSCEQNLNHDAMYWYRQDPGQGLRLIYYSQIVNDFQKGDIAEGYSVSREKKESFPLTVTSAQKNPTAFYLCASSIVGGANQPQHFGDGTRLSIL.

V gene TRBV5-5 combines with J gene TRBJ1-6, with D unclear. CDR1 is SGHKS, CDR2 YYEKEE, per germline (reference sequence). The V and J ends lost 7 bases and 0 bases respectively, with 5 bases between them. This CDR3 is built from 13 residues. This chain's CDR3 is CASSSSYNSPLHF. The CDR3 region has the DNA TGTGCCAGCTCGAGCTCCTATAATTCACCCCTCCACTTT.

V usage is TRBV19 and J usage is TRBJ1-1; 8 nucleotides agree with TRBD1. V lost 3 bases and J lost 5; bases outside the gene matches: 2. Germline-derived CDR1 and CDR2 are LNHDA and SQIVND (reference sequence). This CDR3 spans 13 amino acids. The CDR3 protein is CASSINRGTEAFF. In DNA, the CDR3 is TGTGCCAGTAGTATCAACAGGGGGACTGAAGCTTTCTTT.

The chain is built from TRBV24-1 and TRBJ2-2, with a weak D call TRBD1 (5 bases). The CDR3 runs 13 residues. Trimming took off 4 bases at V and 7 bases at J, with 9 bases between the two ends. The germline CDR1 and CDR2 sequences are KGHDR and SFDVKD. For the CDR3, the DNA is TGTGCCACCAGTGACTACCAGGGCGGGGAGCTGTTTTTT. This sequence encodes CATSDYQGGELFF.

The chain links TRBV28 to TRBJ1-1; no firm D call. The CDR3 covers 14 residues. The germline V gene has CDR1 MDHEN and CDR2 SYDVKM. The ends were cut back, 7 bases at V and 5 bases at J, with 17 bases in the middle. In nucleotides, the CDR3 is TGTGCCAGCACCGTGGGTGGGATAGGGACTGAAGCTTTCTTT. Its protein is CASTVGGIGTEAFF.

V and J are TRBV29-1 and TRBJ1-1; TRBD1 agrees at 7 bases. Germline trimming cut 3 bases from V and 5 bases from J; bases unmatched to any gene: 9. The CDR3 consists of 14 residues. The germline V gene encodes CDR1 SQVTM and CDR2 ANQGSEA. This CDR3 is CSVETRAGGTEAFF. CDR3 bases: TGCAGCGTTGAGACCCGCGCAGGGGGAACTGAAGCTTTCTTT.

In its sample, this clone was seen once. The V gene is TRBV11-3, the J gene TRBJ2-5; D unresolved. This CDR3 comprises 12 residues. The germline CDR1 and CDR2 sequences are SGHNT and YENEEA. V lost 4 bases and J lost 4, with 7 bases in between. CDR3 nucleotides: TGTGCCAGCAGCTCGTCCGGAGAGACCCAGTACTTC. Translated: CASSSSGETQYF.

This rearrangement joins TRBV7-2 to TRBJ2-7; D is unclear. V dropped 5 bases and J dropped 3 bases, with 17 bases sitting between them. In germline, CDR1 is SGHTA, CDR2 FQGNSA. The CDR3 has 15 residues. CDR3 DNA: TGTGCCAGCAGCCTCTGGGTAGCTACTCGCTACGAGCAGTACTTC. This gives the protein CASSLWVATRYEQYF.

The rearrangement joins TRBV2 to TRBJ1-4, with 8 bases matching TRBD1. This CDR3 has 14 amino acids. Germline V gene lookup returns CDR1 SNHLY and CDR2 FYNNEI. Trimming cost V 5 bases and J 5 bases; bases outside gene matches: 4. CDR3 sequence (DNA): TGTGCCAGCAGTCGGACAGGGAGGAATGAAAAACTGTTTTTT. It is translated as CASSRTGRNEKLFF.

The genes are TRBV4-3 and TRBJ1-2; TRBD1 agrees at 9 bases. CDR3 length: 13 amino acids. Trimming cost V 5 bases and J 6 bases; bases outside gene matches: 4. CDR1 is LGHNA and CDR2 is YSLEER in the germline V gene. The CDR3 here is CASSGTGGHGYTF. The CDR3 nucleotides read TGCGCCAGCAGCGGTACAGGGGGCCATGGCTACACCTTC.

The gene calls are TRBV27 and TRBJ2-1; TRBD1 might be the D (6 bases). CDR1 is MNHEY, CDR2 SMNVEV, per germline (reference sequence). V lost 4 bases and J 4 bases, leaving 14 bases between the germline ends. CDR3 length equals 15 residues. The CDR3 here is CASSSVRGYYNEQFF. DNA of the CDR3: TGTGCCAGCAGTTCCGTCAGGGGATATTACAATGAGCAGTTCTTC.

V and J are TRBV5-1 and TRBJ1-1, with D possibly being TRBD1 (6 bases). CDR3 length: 14 amino acids. Germline V CDR1 and CDR2: SGHRS, YFSETQ. V lost 3 bases and J 8 bases, leaving 17 bases between the germline ends. For the CDR3, the DNA is TGCGCCAGCAGCTCCAGGGGATCTTTCGTAGAAGCTTTCTTT. Translated: CASSSRGSFVEAFF. Full variable domain (rest looked up from reference TRBV5-1 and TRBJ1-1): KAGVTQTPRYLIKTRGQQVTLSCSPISGHRSVSWYQQTPGQGLQFLFEYFSETQRNKGNFPGRFSGRQFSNSRSEMNVSTLELGDSALYLCASSSRGSFVEAFFGQGTRLTVV.

The chain recombines TRBV12-3 or TRBV12-4 with TRBJ2-1; no definite D call. Trimming left V 6 bases short and J 8 bases short, with 11 bases between. The CDR3 extends over 12 amino acids. CDR3 sequence: CASSPPLDEQFF. The CDR3 nucleotides are TGTGCCAGCAGCCCCCCTCTGGATGAGCAGTTCTTC.

The chain links TRBV6-5 to TRBJ2-7; weak D call: TRBD1 (6 bases). Germline V CDR1 and CDR2: MNHEY, SVGAGI. Trimming removed 5 bases at V and 3 bases at J, with 14 bases between. The CDR3 has 14 residues. The CDR3 nucleotides are TGTGCCAGCAGTCCCGGACAGACTTTCTACGAGCAGTACTTC. Amino acid sequence: CASSPGQTFYEQYF.

This clone was detected once. The rearrangement uses TRBV19 and TRBJ1-2, with TRBD1 identical over 9 bases. CDR3 length: 15 residues. CDR1 is LNHDA and CDR2 is SQIVND in the germline V gene (reference sequence). V shed 7 bases, J shed 2 bases, and the junction held 8 bases outside the gene matches. In nucleotides, the CDR3 is TGTGCCAGTAAGGGGACAGGGTCTTCGAACTATGGCTACACCTTC. It yields the protein CASKGTGSSNYGYTF.

CDR3 in amino acids: CASSLGRMNTEAFF. The CDR3 DNA reads TGTGCCAGCAGTCTGGGACGGATGAACACTGAAGCTTTCTTT. V usage is TRBV27 and J usage is TRBJ1-1, with D tentatively TRBD1 (5 bases). Germline V lookup: CDR1 MNHEY, CDR2 SMNVEV (reference sequence). There are 14 residues in the CDR3. V lost 5 bases and J lost 0, with 10 bases in between.

The chain uses TRBV2 and TRBJ2-3, with TRBD2 identical over 11 bases. Germline CDR1 is SNHLY and CDR2 is FYNNEI. J was trimmed by 5 bases and V by 3 bases; bases with no gene match: 7. The CDR3 covers 16 residues. The CDR3 here is CASSEVSGGVGDTQYF. The CDR3 nucleotides are TGTGCCAGCAGTGAGGTTAGCGGGGGGGTCGGAGATACGCAGTATTTT.